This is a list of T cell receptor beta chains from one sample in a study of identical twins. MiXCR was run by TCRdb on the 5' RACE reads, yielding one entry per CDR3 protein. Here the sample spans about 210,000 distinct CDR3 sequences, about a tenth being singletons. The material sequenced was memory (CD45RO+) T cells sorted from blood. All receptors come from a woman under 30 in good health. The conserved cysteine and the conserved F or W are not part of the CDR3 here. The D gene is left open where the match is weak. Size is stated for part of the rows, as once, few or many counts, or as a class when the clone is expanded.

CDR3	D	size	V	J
ASSLGRIATNEKLF	.	many	TRBV12-3/TRBV12-4	TRBJ1-4
ASSVAAGYGEQF	.	.	TRBV9	TRBJ2-1
ASSPRDSINEKLF	TRBD1	.	TRBV12-3/TRBV12-4	TRBJ1-4
ASCGSSSYNEQF	.	many	TRBV12-3/TRBV12-4	TRBJ2-1
ASSLDPNGGNNEQF	TRBD2	.	TRBV7-6	TRBJ2-1
ASSLGTSNSNQPQH	.	many	TRBV7-8	TRBJ1-5
ASSTSRAYEQY	.	few	TRBV28	TRBJ2-7
ASSPSLGGGRSNEQF	.	many	TRBV12-3/TRBV12-4	TRBJ2-1
ASSLGGSGVEQF	TRBD2	.	TRBV12-3/TRBV12-4	TRBJ2-1
ASSPGDTLRTDTQY	.	.	TRBV5-5	TRBJ2-3
ASSSYRGQGARFRYNEQF	TRBD1	.	TRBV5-6	TRBJ2-1
ASSLDQPKNIQY	.	.	TRBV5-1	TRBJ2-4
ASSFCSVHRGNNYGYT	TRBD1	few	TRBV7-3	TRBJ1-2
SVETQRGGDDEQF	TRBD2	many	TRBV29-1	TRBJ2-1
ASSLAEGGSEQF	.	.	TRBV7-8	TRBJ2-1
ASRNPGGPNEQF	TRBD2	few	TRBV12-3/TRBV12-4	TRBJ2-1
ASSLVSRDDETQY	.	few	TRBV5-1	TRBJ2-5
ASSPDSPGNTIY	.	many	TRBV18	TRBJ1-3
ASSFSGRVGNEQF	TRBD2	few	TRBV5-4	TRBJ2-1
SGGRSNQPQH	.	.	TRBV20-1	TRBJ1-5
ASSLVGGPMNTEAF	.	.	TRBV5-1	TRBJ1-1
SARLSRGTEAF	.	.	TRBV20-1	TRBJ1-1
ASSPERGAAYEQY	.	.	TRBV18	TRBJ2-7
ASSLNGQGQNTIY	TRBD1	.	TRBV5-1	TRBJ1-3
SVPGGNTEAF	.	few	TRBV29-1	TRBJ1-1
ASSQGRRLASYEQY	TRBD2	.	TRBV4-1	TRBJ2-7
ASSWTFNTEAF	.	few	TRBV5-1	TRBJ1-1
ASSSTRTKISTDTQY	.	few	TRBV5-1	TRBJ2-3
ASSVGQGAFEQY	TRBD1	.	TRBV5-5	TRBJ2-7
ASSYGREGTQY	TRBD2	few	TRBV6-5	TRBJ2-5
ASSPTGETQF	.	many	TRBV11-2	TRBJ2-1
ASSLDGEYQPQH	.	few	TRBV11-2	TRBJ1-5
ASSAHSNEQF	.	.	TRBV7-2	TRBJ2-1
ASRWREREVPPDTQY	TRBD2	few	TRBV2	TRBJ2-3
ASSLELPGEAF	.	few	TRBV7-9	TRBJ1-1